This is a list of T cell receptor beta chains from one sample in a study of CD8+ T cells in alopecia areata. Profiling relied on immunoSEQ multiplex PCR, and the TCRdb table lists in-frame clones only, not all of them. The data show some 130,000 clones, with around 49% seen just once and around 19% held by the top ten. Source: CD8+ T cells sorted from blood, taken at week 0. These receptors all come from a human donor with alopecia areata. Both conserved end residues are trimmed from each CDR3. A D gene is named only where the DNA matches it firmly.

NA,TRBJ1-1,TRBV30,AWSTGGRTEAF
NA,TRBJ2-3,TRBV29-1,SVELGRDHTDTQY
NA,TRBJ1-6,TRBV30,AWSETWRSPLH
TRBD2,TRBJ2-5,TRBV6-6,ASVLGGGKETQY
NA,TRBJ1-2,TRBV7-6,ASRGELAYGYT
NA,TRBJ1-6,TRBV4-2,ASSQDLARESNSPLH
TRBD1,TRBJ2-7,TRBV5-1,ASSLPGQGVEQY
NA,TRBJ1-2,TRBV5-1,ASSLEVSYGYT
NA,TRBJ2-2,TRBV15,ATSGSLKGTLSGELF
NA,TRBJ2-1,TRBV4-3,ASSQGWASENEQF
NA,TRBJ1-1,TRBV11-2,ASRLRFGAGAF
TRBD1,TRBJ2-7,TRBV6-5,ASSEGDSSYEQY
NA,TRBJ2-7,TRBV5-6,ASSSQYEQY
NA,TRBJ2-7,TRBV29-1,SVEAGEYEQY
NA,TRBJ2-7,TRBV29-1,SAEGGSSYEQY
NA,TRBJ1-2,TRBV27,ASSRVGANYGYT
NA,TRBJ2-1,TRBV9,ASSAITDYNEQF
TRBD1,TRBJ1-1,TRBV2,ASDRDREDTEAF
NA,TRBJ2-3,TRBV4-1,ASSHGVGTDTQY
NA,TRBJ2-7,TRBV13,ASSFQDSSYEQY
TRBD1,TRBJ1-2,TRBV27,ASSFSRRGRVGGYT
NA,TRBJ2-7,TRBV7-8,ASSFFSGTGYEQY
TRBD1,TRBJ2-7,TRBV4-1,ASSPGQGGDYEQY
TRBD2,TRBJ2-1,TRBV29-1,SVEDGSSGGYYNEQF
NA,TRBJ1-1,TRBV5-4,ASSLGPLNTEAF
NA,TRBJ2-7,TRBV7-9,ASSPGLSSIEQY
NA,TRBJ1-2,TRBV4-1,ASSQGWGGDYGYT
NA,TRBJ2-7,TRBV6-6,ASGYGLSPYEQY
NA,TRBJ2-7,TRBV14,ASSPDSSHEQY